Shown below are 9 T cell receptor beta chains from a single sample sequenced in a study of cytomegalovirus exposure and HLA in healthy donors. PCR primers comprised 60 Vbeta and 13 Jbeta primers. TCRdb keeps only in-frame clones here, not all; method: immunoSEQ multiplex PCR. The sample holds some 200,000 clones, roughly 80% seen once. The sequencing sample was made of PBMCs. Receptor source: a female donor in good health and CMV-seronegative.

The chain is built from TRBV19 and TRBJ1-2; D is unclear. Trimming pared 3 bases from V and 5 bases from J, leaving 22 bases between. The germline CDR1 and CDR2 sequences are LNHDA and SQIVND (reference sequence). The CDR3 runs 17 residues. The CDR3 nucleotides are TGTGCCAGTAGTATCCAAGGCAAGGACTACCTGGGGTATGGCTACACCTTC. It yields the protein CASSIQGKDYLGYGYTF. Based on the CDR3 plus reference TRBV19 and TRBJ1-2, the full variable domain is DGGITQSPKYLFRKEGQNVTLSCEQNLNHDAMYWYRQDPGQGLRLIYYSQIVNDFQKGDIAEGYSVSREKKESFPLTVTSAQKNPTAFYLCASSIQGKDYLGYGYTFGSGTRLTVV.

This clone is a singleton in its sample. V gene TRBV11-1 combines with J gene TRBJ2-1; 11 nucleotides match TRBD2. The V segment lost 4 bases and the J segment 7 bases; nucleotides outside the gene matches: 6. Germline V gene data show CDR1 as SGHAT and CDR2 as FQDESV (reference sequence). The CDR3 runs to 15 residues. The CDR3 DNA sequence: TGTGCCAGCAGCTCACTAGCGGGGGACCCTAATGAGCAGTTCTTC. This gives the protein CASSSLAGDPNEQFF.

In nucleotides, the CDR3 is TGTGCCAGCAGTTTAAGGGGACTAGGGGATGAAAAACTGTTTTTT. This translates into CASSLRGLGDEKLFF. The chain joins TRBV28 to TRBJ1-4; possibly TRBD1 for D (5 bases). The CDR3 is made up of 15 amino acids. V was shortened by 2 bases and J by 6 bases, with 13 bases between the two germline ends. Germline V lookup: CDR1 MDHEN, CDR2 SYDVKM.

The chain couples TRBV19 to TRBJ2-7; D is uncertain. This CDR3 comprises 13 residues. Trimming shortened V by 1 base and J by 3 bases, and 7 bases separated the two germline ends. Germline CDR1 is LNHDA and CDR2 is SQIVND (reference sequence). This CDR3 is CASSIVSSYEQYF. CDR3 sequence (DNA): TGTGCCAGTAGTATAGTTAGCAGCTACGAGCAGTACTTC. The variable domain in full, completed from reference TRBV19 and TRBJ2-7, reads DGGITQSPKYLFRKEGQNVTLSCEQNLNHDAMYWYRQDPGQGLRLIYYSQIVNDFQKGDIAEGYSVSREKKESFPLTVTSAQKNPTAFYLCASSIVSSYEQYFGPGTRLTVT.

This clone came up a few times. The rearrangement uses TRBV30 and TRBJ2-7; TRBD1 aligns across 7 bases. The CDR3 consists of 15 residues. Germline values: CDR1 GTSNPN, CDR2 SVGIG (reference sequence). The V gene end was trimmed by 2 bases and the J gene end by 2 bases; junction bases not matched to a gene: 9. Here the CDR3 reads CAWSPQNRGTYEQYF. Written as DNA, the CDR3 is TGTGCCTGGAGTCCACAAAACAGGGGAACCTACGAGCAGTACTTC.

The chain is built from TRBV5-1 and TRBJ2-1; 7 nucleotides agree with TRBD2. This CDR3 is built from 16 residues. Trimming removed 8 bases from V and 0 bases from J; junction bases left unmatched: 11. The germline CDR1 and CDR2 sequences are SGHRS and YFSETQ. The CDR3 loop reads CASTWVGGSSYNEQFF. The CDR3, as DNA: TGCGCCAGTACCTGGGTCGGCGGGAGCTCCTACAATGAGCAGTTCTTC.

V gene TRBV28 combines with J gene TRBJ2-7; 13 nucleotides align to TRBD2. This CDR3 is 14 amino acids long. The V gene end was trimmed by 6 bases and the J gene end by 4 bases; junction bases not matched to a gene: 3. Germline CDR1 and CDR2: MDHEN and SYDVKM. CDR3 sequence reads: CASRWTSGRYEQYF. CDR3 bases: TGTGCCAGCAGATGGACTAGCGGGAGATACGAGCAGTACTTC.

CDR3 coding DNA: TGCGCCAGCAGCCAAGGGGGCCGAAACACTGAAGCTTTCTTT. Its protein is CASSQGGRNTEAFF. The chain employs TRBV4-1 and TRBJ1-1; tentatively, D is TRBD1 (5 bases). The CDR3 is 14 amino acids. The V gene lost 1 base and the J gene lost 2 bases, with 8 bases spanning the gap. In germline, CDR1 is MGHRA, CDR2 YSYEKL.

In its sample, this clone was seen once. The chain combines TRBV30 with TRBJ2-3, with D maybe TRBD2 (6 bases). The V gene's germline CDR1 is GTSNPN and CDR2 SVGIG (reference sequence). The V end lost 7 bases, the J end lost 0 bases, and 14 bases lay between the germline ends. The CDR3 sequence is 14 residues long. For the CDR3, the DNA is TGTGCCTTTATGGGGGGATCTAGCACAGATACGCAGTATTTT. Translation gives CAFMGGSSTDTQYF.